These 27 T cell receptor beta chains share one sample of origin, sequenced in a study of blood T cell repertoires in COVID-19. The repertoire was sequenced with immunoSEQ multiplex PCR; TCRdb's copy has only in-frame clones and lacks some. Among a few hundred thousand clones listed, about 87% were seen once. The sequencing input was peripheral blood. The receptors shown here come from a human donor in a cohort sampled during active COVID-19.

The rearrangement links TRBV19 to TRBJ2-3, with D tentatively TRBD2 (6 bases). Germline V gene lookup returns CDR1 LNHDA and CDR2 SQIVND (reference sequence). The CDR3 is made up of 16 amino acids. V shed 1 base and J shed 1 base, with 12 bases lying between them. CDR3 region: CASSIGSPGGTDTQYF. The CDR3 coding sequence is TGTGCCAGTAGTATAGGGTCCCCGGGAGGCACAGATACGCAGTATTTT.

The V gene is TRBV5-5, the J gene TRBJ2-7; the match to TRBD1 covers 7 bases. CDR1 is SGHKS, CDR2 YYEKEE, per germline (reference sequence). J was trimmed by 0 bases and V by 5 bases; bases with no gene match: 11. The CDR3 loop spans 16 amino acids. DNA of the CDR3: TGTGCCAGCAGACCTCGACAGGGCCCTAGCTCCTACGAGCAGTACTTC. It yields the protein CASRPRQGPSSYEQYF. The variable domain in full, completed from reference TRBV5-5 and TRBJ2-7, reads DAGVTQSPTHLIKTRGQQVTLRCSPISGHKSVSWYQQVLGQGPQFIFQYYEKEERGRGNFPDRFSARQFPNYSSELNVNALLLGDSALYLCASRPRQGPSSYEQYFGPGTRLTVT.

This sequence joins TRBV6-5 and TRBJ1-3; tentative D call: TRBD1 (5 bases). The CDR3 is made up of 14 amino acids. Looked up from germline, CDR1 is MNHEY and CDR2 is SVGAGI. Trimming took off 5 bases at V and 0 bases at J, with 8 bases between the two ends. CDR3 loop: CASSTGGSGNTIYF. DNA of the CDR3: TGTGCCAGCAGTACAGGTGGCTCTGGAAACACCATATATTTT.

The V gene is TRBV12-5, the J gene TRBJ2-7; tentative D call: TRBD2 (6 bases). Germline V gene sequence: CDR1 LGHNT, CDR2 FRNRAP. The V and J ends lost 2 bases and 0 bases respectively, with 11 bases between them. The CDR3 has 15 amino acids. CDR3 residues: CASGLLRGNSYEQYF. The DNA for the CDR3 is TGTGCTAGTGGTTTGCTCCGGGGGAACTCCTACGAGCAGTACTTC.

This rearrangement joins TRBV7-2 to TRBJ1-5; no reliable D call. Germline assignment: CDR1 SGHTA and CDR2 FQGNSA. The CDR3 runs 13 residues. Trimming pared 2 bases from V and 9 bases from J, leaving 11 bases between. CDR3 sequence reads: CASSLTAARPQHF. The CDR3 DNA reads TGTGCCAGCAGCTTAACAGCTGCCAGGCCCCAGCATTTT. The full variable domain, in which reference TRBV7-2 and TRBJ1-5 provide the parts outside the CDR3, is GAGVSQSPSNKVTEKGKDVELRCDPISGHTALYWYRQSLGQGLEFLIYFQGNSAPDKSGLPSDRFSAERTGGSVSTLTIQRTQQEDSAVYLCASSLTAARPQHFGDGTRLSIL.

This chain uses TRBV5-1 with TRBJ2-3; possible D gene TRBD2, 6 bases. V was cut by 7 bases and J by 0 bases, with 12 bases left in between. The germline V gene encodes CDR1 SGHRS and CDR2 YFSETQ. This CDR3 contains 14 residues. The CDR3, as DNA: TGCGCCAGCCACATAGCGGTTAGCACAGATACGCAGTATTTT. This gives the protein CASHIAVSTDTQYF.

V and J are TRBV19 and TRBJ1-6; D is uncertain. The CDR3 spans 14 residues. From germline, CDR1 is LNHDA and CDR2 SQIVND (reference sequence). Trimming took off 6 bases at V and 5 bases at J, with 11 bases between the two ends. The CDR3 sequence: CASRTQTDNSPLHF. In DNA form, the CDR3 reads TGTGCCAGTAGGACTCAAACGGATAATTCACCCCTCCACTTT.

As for this clone: At one end, the junction sequence differs from germline, possibly due to a read error. The chain is built from TRBV7-3 and TRBJ1-1; D not certain. The V gene's germline CDR1 is SGHTA and CDR2 FQGTGA. The length of the CDR3 is 13 residues. CDR3 loop: CASSMSRLTEAFF. CDR3 in DNA: TGTGCCAGCAGCATGAGCCGGTTGACTGAGGCTTTCTTT. The whole variable domain, filled in from reference TRBV7-3 and TRBJ1-1, reads GAGVSQTPSNKVTEKGKYVELRCDPISGHTALYWYRQSLGQGPEFLIYFQGTGAADDSGLPNDRFFAVRPEGSVSTLKIQRTERGDSAVYLCASSMSRLTEAFFGQGTRLTVV.

This chain joins TRBV19 and TRBJ1-1; maybe TRBD1 (5 bases). From germline, CDR1 is LNHDA and CDR2 SQIVND (reference sequence). This CDR3 has 13 residues. The ends were cut back, 5 bases at V and 1 base at J, with 8 bases in the middle. CDR3 nucleotide sequence: TGTGCCAGTAGTTTTACAGGGAACACTGAAGCTTTCTTT. Translation gives CASSFTGNTEAFF.

The V call is TRBV6-5, the J call TRBJ2-4, with unresolved D. The V gene's germline CDR1 is MNHEY and CDR2 SVGAGI. CDR3 length: 15 residues. Trimming removed 4 bases at V and 3 bases at J, with 13 bases between. CDR3: CASSSGRLDKNIQYF. CDR3 DNA sequence: TGTGCCAGCAGTTCCGGCAGGCTGGACAAAAACATTCAGTACTTC.

This chain joins TRBV25-1 and TRBJ2-5, with a tentative D call TRBD2 (7 bases). Germline V gives CDR1 MGHDK, CDR2 SYGVNS. Trimming stripped 1 base from V and 5 bases from J, with 17 bases between. The CDR3 is 16 amino acids. The CDR3 loop reads CASSEFRGGGAETQYF. DNA for the CDR3: TGTGCCAGCAGTGAATTCCGAGGGGGGGGCGCGGAGACCCAGTACTTC.

In DNA form, the CDR3 reads TGTGCCAGCAGCCCCCCTGGACAGGGTAGGAATCAGCCCCAGCATTTT. Residues: CASSPPGQGRNQPQHF. This chain connects TRBV16 to TRBJ1-5; TRBD1 aligns across 8 bases. V trimming: 4 bases; J trimming: 4 bases; junction bases outside the gene matches: 9. CDR1 is KGHSY and CDR2 is FQNENV in the germline V gene. The CDR3 covers 16 residues.

V and J are TRBV11-2 and TRBJ2-1, with 9 bases that match TRBD2. The CDR3 runs 16 residues. The ends lost 2 bases at V and 3 bases at J; junction bases unmatched: 5. Germline CDR1 and CDR2: SGHAT and FQNNGV. In DNA, the CDR3 is TGTGCCAGCAGCTTATCGGGTAGCGGGAGCTACAATGAGCAGTTCTTC. Translating gives CASSLSGSGSYNEQFF.

This chain joins TRBV6-5 and TRBJ1-5, with 7 bases that match TRBD1. The CDR3 loop spans 15 amino acids. CDR1 is MNHEY, CDR2 SVGAGI, per germline. V was pared by 0 bases and J by 7 bases, with 6 bases of the junction left unmatched. CDR3 coding DNA: TGTGCCAGCAGTTACTCGGGACAGACGGGGCAGCCCCAGCATTTT. Translated, it gives CASSYSGQTGQPQHF.

This chain uses TRBV9 with TRBJ2-7, with 9 bases fitting TRBD1. Germline CDR1 reads SGDLS; CDR2 reads YYNGEE. With V trimmed by 0 bases and J by 6 bases, 4 bases remained unmatched. The CDR3 contains 14 residues. CDR3 region: CASSVDTGGGEQYF. The CDR3 bases are TGTGCCAGCAGCGTAGATACAGGGGGCGGCGAGCAGTACTTC.

The genes are TRBV24-1 and TRBJ1-1; D unresolved. Trimming shortened V by 4 bases and J by 5 bases, and 4 bases separated the two germline ends. Germline CDR1 and CDR2: KGHDR and SFDVKD. This CDR3 has 11 amino acids. CDR3 coding DNA: TGTGCCACCAGTGACAGGACTGAAGCTTTCTTT. As protein: CATSDRTEAFF.

In its sample, this clone was seen a few times. The chain uses TRBV11-3 and TRBJ2-3; D possibly corresponds to TRBD2 (5 bases). CDR1 is SGHNT, CDR2 YENEEA, per germline. The CDR3 loop spans 15 amino acids. Trimming stripped 0 bases from V and 7 bases from J, with 14 bases between. The CDR3 DNA reads as TGTGCCAGCAGCTTAGAATCCCGGGGATTCAATACGCAGTATTTT. Its protein is CASSLESRGFNTQYF. The complete variable domain, with remaining parts taken from reference TRBV11-3 and TRBJ2-3, reads EAGVVQSPRYKIIEKKQPVAFWCNPISGHNTLYWYLQNLGQGPELLIRYENEEAVDDSQLPKDRFSAERLKGVDSTLKIQPAELGDSAVYLCASSLESRGFNTQYFGPGTRLTVL.

CDR3 protein: CASSNGLQETQYF. CDR3 coding DNA: TGTGCCAGCAGTAACGGTCTCCAAGAGACCCAGTACTTC. This chain links TRBV6-5 with TRBJ2-5, with D unclear. Germline CDR1 and CDR2: MNHEY and SVGAGI. The ends were cut back, 5 bases at V and 1 base at J, with 8 bases in the middle. The CDR3 sequence is 13 residues long.

DNA for the CDR3: TGTGCCAGCTCACCACTGGGTGGTAGCGGGGCGACCTACGAGCAGTACTTC. Its translation is CASSPLGGSGATYEQYF. J is TRBJ2-7 and V is TRBV18; TRBD2 aligns across 8 bases. Germline-derived CDR1 and CDR2 are KGHSH and LQKENI. V lost 1 base to trimming and J lost 2 bases; unmatched junction nucleotides: 10. The CDR3 sequence is 17 residues long.

V gene TRBV5-6 combines with J gene TRBJ1-1; D remains ambiguous. Germline V lookup: CDR1 SGHDT, CDR2 YYEEEE. The CDR3 runs 11 residues. Trimming left V 4 bases short and J 8 bases short, with 9 bases between. The CDR3 region has the DNA TGTGCCAGCAGCCTAGGTGGGGAAGCTTTCTTT. This codes for CASSLGGEAFF.

The rearrangement uses TRBV6-5 and TRBJ2-7, with 7 nucleotides matching TRBD1. V lost 11 bases, J lost 5 bases, and 6 bases stayed unmatched. The CDR3 has 11 amino acids. The germline V gene encodes CDR1 MNHEY and CDR2 SVGAGI. As DNA, the CDR3 is TGTGCCGTACAGGGGTTACACGAGCAGTACTTC. It specifies CAVQGLHEQYF.

The chain couples TRBV5-4 to TRBJ2-7; 8 bases are a match to TRBD1. The V gene end was trimmed by 4 bases and the J gene end by 4 bases; junction bases not matched to a gene: 10. This CDR3 comprises 15 residues. The germline CDR1 and CDR2 sequences are SGHNT and YYREEE (reference sequence). This CDR3 reads CASSTQGAGVYEQYF. For the CDR3, the DNA is TGTGCCAGCAGCACTCAGGGGGCCGGGGTTTACGAGCAGTACTTC.

The rearrangement uses TRBV24-1 and TRBJ2-1; 9 bases line up with TRBD1. The germline V gene has CDR1 KGHDR and CDR2 SFDVKD. CDR3 length: 16 amino acids. J was trimmed by 4 bases and V by 6 bases; bases with no gene match: 9. The CDR3 sequence: CATSQDGTGSYNEQFF. CDR3 sequence (DNA): TGTGCCACCAGTCAGGACGGGACAGGGTCTTACAATGAGCAGTTCTTC.

This sequence joins TRBV6-5 and TRBJ1-5; 7 bases align to TRBD1. V lost 11 bases, J lost 6 bases, and 10 bases stayed unmatched. The germline CDR1 and CDR2 sequences are MNHEY and SVGAGI. The CDR3 consists of 13 residues. CDR3 bases: TGTGCCGGAAGGGGACAGCGGTGTCAGCCCCAGCATTTT. Residues: CAGRGQRCQPQHF.

The chain links TRBV6-5 to TRBJ1-6; 7 bases agree with TRBD1. With V trimmed by 5 bases and J by 7 bases, 8 bases remained unmatched. The CDR3 length is 15 residues. Germline V gene data show CDR1 as MNHEY and CDR2 as SVGAGI. The CDR3 DNA sequence: TGTGCCAGCAGTAGCCGACAGGGACGAAATTCACCCCTCCACTTT. Protein product: CASSSRQGRNSPLHF.

This chain joins TRBV11-1 and TRBJ2-3; possibly TRBD1 for D (6 bases). V was clipped by 7 bases and J by 0 bases, with 14 bases between them. The CDR3 length is 15 residues. Germline V gene data show CDR1 as SGHAT and CDR2 as FQDESV (reference sequence). The CDR3 bases are TGTGCCAGCAACATACAGGGTGGCAGCACAGATACGCAGTATTTT. As protein: CASNIQGGSTDTQYF.

The chain carries TRBV29-1 and TRBJ1-1; 9 positions match TRBD1. The CDR3 length is 16 residues. Germline lookup yields CDR1 SQVTM and CDR2 ANQGSEA. The V gene end was trimmed by 6 bases and the J gene end by 0 bases; junction bases not matched to a gene: 11. The CDR3 DNA is TGCAGCGTGAGGGACAGGGCTAACCTAATGAACACTGAAGCTTTCTTT. Amino acid sequence: CSVRDRANLMNTEAFF. The variable domain in full, completed from reference TRBV29-1 and TRBJ1-1, reads SAVISQKPSRDICQRGTSLTIQCQVDSQVTMMFWYRQQPGQSLTLIATANQGSEATYESGFVIDKFPISRPNLTFSTLTVSNMSPEDSSIYLCSVRDRANLMNTEAFFGQGTRLTVV.